The clone carrying this T cell receptor beta chain has just a few counts. The data were obtained in a study of blood T cell repertoires in COVID-19. At the level of the study: Samples taken during acute and convalescent COVID-19 were collected in the United States, Italy and Spain.

TCRdb keeps only in-frame clones here, not all; method: immunoSEQ multiplex PCR. This sample has approximately 75,000 clones, with approximately 80% found just once. The CDR3 contains 15 residues. The germline V gene encodes CDR1 MNHNS and CDR2 SASEGT. The V and J ends lost 3 bases and 3 bases respectively, with 13 bases between them. This clonotype was sampled from a man younger than 45 with COVID-19, enrolled during active disease. Specimen: peripheral blood. This chain joins TRBV6-1 and TRBJ2-3, with D possibly being TRBD1 (6 bases). The CDR3 nucleotides are TGTGCCAGCAGTGATCGAGTTGGGACAACAGATACGCAGTATTTT. Translated: CASSDRVGTTDTQYF.